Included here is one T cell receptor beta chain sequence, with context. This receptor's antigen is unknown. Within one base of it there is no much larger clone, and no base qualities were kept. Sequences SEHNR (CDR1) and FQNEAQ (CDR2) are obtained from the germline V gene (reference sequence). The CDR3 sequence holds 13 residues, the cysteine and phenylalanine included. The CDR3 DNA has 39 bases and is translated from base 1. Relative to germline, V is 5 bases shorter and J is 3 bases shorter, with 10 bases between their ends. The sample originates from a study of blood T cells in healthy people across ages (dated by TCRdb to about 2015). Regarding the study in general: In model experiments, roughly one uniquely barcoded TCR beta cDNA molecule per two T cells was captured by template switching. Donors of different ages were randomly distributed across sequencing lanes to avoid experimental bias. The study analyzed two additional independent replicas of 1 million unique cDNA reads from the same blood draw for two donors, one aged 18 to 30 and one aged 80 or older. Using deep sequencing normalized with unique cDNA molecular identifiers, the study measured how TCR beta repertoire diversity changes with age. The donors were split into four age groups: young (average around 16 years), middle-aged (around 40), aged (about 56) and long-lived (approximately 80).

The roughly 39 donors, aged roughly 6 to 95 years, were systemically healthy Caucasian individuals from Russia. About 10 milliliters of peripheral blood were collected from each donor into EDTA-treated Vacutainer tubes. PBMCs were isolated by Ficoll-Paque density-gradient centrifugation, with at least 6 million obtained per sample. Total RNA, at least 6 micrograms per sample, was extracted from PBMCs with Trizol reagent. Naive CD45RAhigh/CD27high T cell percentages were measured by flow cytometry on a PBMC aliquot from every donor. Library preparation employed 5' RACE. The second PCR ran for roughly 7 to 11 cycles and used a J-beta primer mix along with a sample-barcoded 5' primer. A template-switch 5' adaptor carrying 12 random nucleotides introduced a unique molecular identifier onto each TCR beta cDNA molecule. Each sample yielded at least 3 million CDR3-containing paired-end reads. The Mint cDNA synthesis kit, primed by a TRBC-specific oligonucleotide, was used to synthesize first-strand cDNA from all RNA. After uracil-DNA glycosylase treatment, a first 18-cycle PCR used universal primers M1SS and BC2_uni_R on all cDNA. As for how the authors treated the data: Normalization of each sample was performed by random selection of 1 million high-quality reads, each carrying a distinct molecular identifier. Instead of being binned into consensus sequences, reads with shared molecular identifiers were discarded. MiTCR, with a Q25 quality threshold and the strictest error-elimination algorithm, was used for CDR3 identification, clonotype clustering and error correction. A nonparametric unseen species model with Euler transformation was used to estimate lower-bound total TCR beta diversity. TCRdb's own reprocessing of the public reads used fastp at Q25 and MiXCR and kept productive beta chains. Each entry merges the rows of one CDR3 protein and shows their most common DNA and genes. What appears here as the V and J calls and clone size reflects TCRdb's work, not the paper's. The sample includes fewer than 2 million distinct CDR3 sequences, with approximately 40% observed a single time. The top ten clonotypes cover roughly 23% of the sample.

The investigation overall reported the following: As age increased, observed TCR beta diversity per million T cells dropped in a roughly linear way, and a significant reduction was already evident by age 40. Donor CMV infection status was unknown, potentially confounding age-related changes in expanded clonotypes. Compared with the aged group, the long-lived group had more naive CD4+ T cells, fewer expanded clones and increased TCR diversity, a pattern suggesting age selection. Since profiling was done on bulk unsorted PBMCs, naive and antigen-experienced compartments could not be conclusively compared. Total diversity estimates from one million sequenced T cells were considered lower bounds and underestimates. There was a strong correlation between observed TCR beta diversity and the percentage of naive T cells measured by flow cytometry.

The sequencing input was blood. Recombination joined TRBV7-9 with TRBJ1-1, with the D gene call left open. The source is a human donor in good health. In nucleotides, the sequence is TGTGCCAGCAGCCCTATGAGGGACACTGAAGCTTTCTTT. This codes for CASSPMRDTEAFF.